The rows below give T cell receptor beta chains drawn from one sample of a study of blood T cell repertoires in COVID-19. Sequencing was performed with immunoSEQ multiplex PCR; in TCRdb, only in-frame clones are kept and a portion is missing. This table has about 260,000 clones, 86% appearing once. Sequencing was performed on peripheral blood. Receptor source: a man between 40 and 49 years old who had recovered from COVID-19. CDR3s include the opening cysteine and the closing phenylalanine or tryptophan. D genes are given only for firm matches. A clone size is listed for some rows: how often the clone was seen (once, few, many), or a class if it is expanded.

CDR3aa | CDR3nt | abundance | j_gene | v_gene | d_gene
CASSLGGWSEKYF | TGTGCCAGCAGCCTAGGGGGTTGGAGCGAAAAGTACTTC | . | TRBJ2-7 | TRBV6-2/TRBV6-3 | .
CASSLNRQGYYEQYF | TGTGCCAGCAGCTTAAACAGACAGGGGTACTACGAGCAGTACTTC | . | TRBJ2-7 | TRBV11-1 | TRBD1
CASSQEDEQYF | TGCGCCAGCAGTCAGGAGGACGAGCAGTACTTC | . | TRBJ2-7 | TRBV5-1 | .
CASSPTNSAGELFF | TGTGCCAGCAGTCCGACTAACTCGGCCGGGGAGCTGTTTTTT | . | TRBJ2-2 | TRBV9 | .
CASSSPRDRLPNTGELFF | TGTGCCAGTAGTTCCCCCAGGGATAGGCTTCCGAACACCGGGGAGCTGTTTTTT | . | TRBJ2-2 | TRBV19 | .
CASSQDFGAGGSYEQYF | TGTGCCAGCAGCCAAGATTTCGGAGCGGGAGGGTCCTACGAGCAGTACTTC | . | TRBJ2-7 | TRBV4-2 | TRBD2
CASSATGTGSYEQYF | TGTGCCAGCAGCGCGACAGGGACGGGGTCCTACGAGCAGTACTTC | . | TRBJ2-7 | TRBV7-8 | TRBD1
CASSLPGGPYHEQYF | TGTGCCAGCAGCTTGCCAGGGGGGCCTTATCACGAGCAGTACTTC | . | TRBJ2-7 | TRBV5-6 | .
CASRRTGEETQYF | TGTGCCAGCAGACGGACAGGGGAAGAGACCCAGTACTTC | . | TRBJ2-5 | TRBV2 | TRBD1
CASSLARGPEQFF | TGCGCCAGCAGCTTGGCGCGAGGGCCTGAGCAGTTCTTC | . | TRBJ2-1 | TRBV5-1 | .
CASSPVYSARGGPEQFF | TGTGCCAGCAGCCCCGTTTATTCCGCGCGGGGGGGCCCTGAGCAGTTCTTC | . | TRBJ2-1 | TRBV14 | TRBD2
CASSLWGRADTIYF | TGCGCCAGCAGCTTGTGGGGCAGGGCGGACACCATATATTTT | . | TRBJ1-3 | TRBV5-1 | .
CASGEIPAYEQYF | TGTGCCAGCGGTGAGATCCCGGCCTACGAGCAGTACTTC | . | TRBJ2-7 | TRBV6-6 | .
CASSLKGQGPSSGNTIYF | TGTGCCAGCAGCTTAAAGGGGCAGGGGCCCAGCTCTGGAAACACCATATATTTT | . | TRBJ1-3 | TRBV5-5 | .
CASSLSGGQGARYEQYF | TGTGCCAGCAGTTTATCGGGGGGACAGGGGGCGCGGTACGAGCAGTACTTC | once | TRBJ2-7 | TRBV27 | TRBD1
CASSPQGSYGYTF | TGCGCCAGCAGCCCTCAGGGAAGCTATGGCTACACCTTC | . | TRBJ1-2 | TRBV5-1 | .
CASSYPRLAGAQRADTQYF | TGTGCCAGCAGTTACCCCCGACTAGCGGGGGCCCAACGGGCGGATACGCAGTATTTT | . | TRBJ2-3 | TRBV6-2/TRBV6-3 | TRBD2
CASSWGLGGAPDTQYF | TGTGCCAGCAGCTGGGGACTAGGGGGGGCCCCAGATACGCAGTATTTT | . | TRBJ2-3 | TRBV7-9 | TRBD2
CASNEAIATGEQYF | TGTGCCAGCAACGAGGCCATAGCTACGGGAGAGCAGTACTTC | . | TRBJ2-7 | TRBV2 | .
CASSLKGALGYTF | TGTGCCAGCAGCTTAAAAGGGGCTTTAGGCTACACCTTC | once | TRBJ1-2 | TRBV7-2 | .
CASIPGRQGYQPQHF | TGTGCCAGCATTCCCGGCAGGCAGGGTTATCAGCCCCAGCATTTT | . | TRBJ1-5 | TRBV6-6 | .
CASSTFWGGSEKLFF | TGTGCCAGCAGTACCTTCTGGGGGGGGAGTGAAAAACTGTTTTTT | . | TRBJ1-4 | TRBV27 | .
CASSPTGLAGGTGELFF | TGCGCCAGCAGCCCAACCGGGCTAGCGGGGGGAACCGGGGAGCTGTTTTTT | . | TRBJ2-2 | TRBV5-1 | TRBD2
CASSAGTRDRVFYEQYF | TGTGCCAGCAGCGCGGGGACCCGGGACAGGGTGTTCTACGAGCAGTACTTC | once | TRBJ2-7 | TRBV5-5 | TRBD1
CATLKQGSYEQYF | TGTGCCACCCTAAAACAGGGATCCTACGAGCAGTACTTC | . | TRBJ2-7 | TRBV6-5 | .
CASTEAGGAYQPQHF | TGTGCCAGCACTGAGGCGGGGGGCGCCTATCAGCCCCAGCATTTT | once | TRBJ1-5 | TRBV2 | .
CASSSGLAWEQFF | TGCGCCAGCAGCTCGGGACTAGCCTGGGAGCAGTTCTTC | few | TRBJ2-1 | TRBV5-1 | TRBD2
CASSLRQSGGNTIYF | TGTGCCAGCTCACTTAGACAGTCAGGAGGAAACACCATATATTTT | . | TRBJ1-3 | TRBV18 | .
CASSLQGGYGYTF | TGCGCCAGCAGCTTACAGGGGGGTTATGGCTACACCTTC | few | TRBJ1-2 | TRBV5-1 | TRBD1
CSVVAAVGSDTQYF | TGCAGCGTTGTGGCTGCGGTGGGTTCAGATACGCAGTATTTT | . | TRBJ2-3 | TRBV29-1 | .
CATSEYRESEQFF | TGTGCCACCAGTGAGTATAGGGAGAGCGAGCAGTTCTTC | few | TRBJ2-1 | TRBV24-1 | .
CASRSATNEKLFF | TGTGCCAGCAGGTCTGCAACTAATGAAAAACTGTTTTTT | . | TRBJ1-4 | TRBV7-9 | .
CASSLAAGWSAIYEQYF | TGCGCCAGCAGCTTGGCCGCAGGGTGGTCCGCAATCTACGAGCAGTACTTC | . | TRBJ2-7 | TRBV5-1 | .
CASSPGNEKLFF | TGTGCCAGCAGTCCCGGTAATGAAAAACTGTTTTTT | once | TRBJ1-4 | TRBV6-5 | .
CASSREGQGAAGANVLTF | TGTGCCAGCAGCCGAGAGGGACAGGGGGCGGCTGGGGCCAACGTCCTGACTTTC | . | TRBJ2-6 | TRBV5-4 | TRBD1
CASSRDRGAYEQYF | TGTGCCAGCAGCCGGGACAGGGGGGCATACGAGCAGTACTTC | . | TRBJ2-7 | TRBV2 | TRBD1
CASRIRGSGNTIYF | TGTGCCAGCAGGATCAGGGGTTCTGGAAACACCATATATTTT | few | TRBJ1-3 | TRBV6-4 | .
CAISGSRDTDNEQFF | TGTGCCATCAGTGGGAGCCGGGACACGGACAATGAGCAGTTCTTC | . | TRBJ2-1 | TRBV10-3 | .
CASSPDRSSYEQYF | TGTGCCAGCAGTCCGGACAGGTCCTCCTACGAGCAGTACTTC | . | TRBJ2-7 | TRBV5-4 | TRBD1
CASSYGGSGANVLTF | TGTGCCAGCAGCTATGGAGGGTCCGGGGCCAACGTCCTGACTTTC | . | TRBJ2-6 | TRBV7-9 | .
CASSILATSTNEKLFF | TGTGCCAGTAGTATTTTAGCCACTTCAACTAATGAAAAACTGTTTTTT | . | TRBJ1-4 | TRBV19 | .
CASSPAPYETQYF | TGTGCCAGCAGCCCCGCACCCTATGAGACCCAGTACTTC | few | TRBJ2-5 | TRBV9 | .
CASSSRTGSFYQPQHF | TGTGCCAGTAGTTCTAGGACAGGGTCATTCTATCAGCCCCAGCATTTT | . | TRBJ1-5 | TRBV19 | TRBD1
CASSPGGQGYEQYF | TGTGCCAGCTCACCAGGCGGACAGGGTTACGAGCAGTACTTC | . | TRBJ2-7 | TRBV18 | TRBD1
CASSLTHAGPDNEQFF | TGTGCCAGCAGCTTGACTCACGCGGGGCCTGACAATGAGCAGTTCTTC | . | TRBJ2-1 | TRBV4-2 | .
CASSYSQGRTRNTEAFF | TGTGCCAGCAGTTACTCCCAGGGGCGTACCCGTAACACTGAAGCTTTCTTT | once | TRBJ1-1 | TRBV6-2/TRBV6-3 | .
CASRLSGVSTDTQYF | TGTGCCAGCAGGTTGAGCGGGGTTAGCACAGATACGCAGTATTTT | . | TRBJ2-3 | TRBV27 | TRBD2